One sample yielded the 22 T cell receptor beta chains listed below, sequenced in a study of regulatory T cells in long-lasting Graves disease (dated by TCRdb to the early 2020s). The time point label corresponds to: newly diagnosed GD, antithyroid drugs for less than 3 months. RNA was extracted from PBMCs in TRIzol for both TCR sequencing and RNA sequencing. Receptor amplification or capture employed multiplex PCR. The instrument was an Illumina HiSeq 4000. TCR beta libraries were built with iRepertoire HTBI primers and Arm-PCR amplification of CDR3 regions. TCRdb reprocessing: public reads trimmed at Q25 with fastp, clones called with MiXCR, in-frame beta chains kept. Entries are consolidated by CDR3 protein sequence, retaining the most common genes and DNA. The table for this sample lists a few hundred thousand distinct CDR3 sequences; about 13% of them were counted only once. Of the sample, under 10% is held by the ten largest clones.

These same data were also listed under a study on T cells in Graves' hyperthyroidism and ophthalmopathy.

The sample was peripheral blood mononuclear cells (PBMCs), taken at new diagnosis, from a patient treated with antithyroid drugs. The receptors originated from a man in his thirties or forties with Graves disease. Donor details come from another sample of the same person, matched by shared clones.

This clonotype was observed at least ten times. The V and J genes are TRBV5-4 and TRBJ2-1; 7 bases fit TRBD1. V gave up 7 bases and J gave up 4 bases; unmatched junction bases: 11. The CDR3 is made up of 15 amino acids. Germline CDR1 and CDR2: SGHNT and YYREEE (reference sequence). The CDR3: CASGQGVRAYNEQFF. The CDR3, as DNA: TGTGCCAGCGGTCAGGGGGTTCGGGCGTACAATGAGCAGTTCTTC. Full variable domain (rest looked up from reference TRBV5-4 and TRBJ2-1): ETGVTQSPTHLIKTRGQQVTLRCSSQSGHNTVSWYQQALGQGPQFIFQYYREEENGRGNFPPRFSGLQFPNYSSELNVNALELDDSALYLCASGQGVRAYNEQFFGPGTRLTVL.

This clonotype was detected only a few times. The V call is TRBV4-1, the J call TRBJ2-3, with D perhaps TRBD2 (5 bases). CDR3 length: 16 amino acids. V was pared by 1 base and J by 2 bases, with 13 bases between. Germline-derived CDR1 and CDR2 are MGHRA and YSYEKL. The CDR3 DNA sequence: TGCGCCAGCAGCCAAGTAGGGCGGAGGACCACAGATACGCAGTATTTT. This codes for CASSQVGRRTTDTQYF.

This clonotype was picked up a small number of times. The chain combines TRBV11-2 with TRBJ1-2, with TRBD1 matching 11 bases. This CDR3 is built from 13 residues. CDR1 and CDR2 from the germline V gene are SGHAT and FQNNGV. V trimming: 4 bases; J trimming: 6 bases; junction bases outside the gene matches: 1. The chain's CDR3 is CASSWTGGDGYTF. The CDR3 nucleotides read TGTGCCAGCAGCTGGACAGGGGGCGATGGCTACACCTTC.

This clonotype was detected ten times or more. This chain connects TRBV29-1 to TRBJ2-3; 9 nucleotides line up with TRBD2. After removal of 4 bases from V and 5 bases from J, the junction contained 7 bases not matched to a gene. The CDR3 has 14 amino acids. Germline V lookup: CDR1 SQVTM, CDR2 ANQGSEA. The CDR3 is CSVGGGRALDTQYF. CDR3 sequence (DNA): TGCAGCGTTGGTGGCGGGAGGGCGTTAGATACGCAGTATTTT.

This clonotype turned up a few times. The chain uses TRBV9 and TRBJ1-1, with 10 bases matching TRBD1. The CDR3 has 15 amino acids. Germline V gene sequence: CDR1 SGDLS, CDR2 YYNGEE. Unmatched junction bases numbered 2, after V lost 2 bases and J lost 1 base. As DNA, the CDR3 is TGTGCCAGCAGCGTGGGACAGGGGAAGAACACTGAAGCTTTCTTT. As protein: CASSVGQGKNTEAFF.

CDR3 bases: TGTGCCAGCAGCAACCTAGCGGGAGTGCCCGACGGGAACAATGAGCAGTTCTTC. Its protein is CASSNLAGVPDGNNEQFF. V gene TRBV11-2 combines with J gene TRBJ2-1; the match to TRBD2 covers 10 bases. V was clipped by 5 bases and J by 5 bases; unmatched bases: 15. The CDR3 sequence is 18 residues long. Per germline, CDR1 SGHAT and CDR2 FQNNGV.

The table lists this clonotype with many counts. The genes are TRBV7-3 and TRBJ2-7; D is uncertain. V was cut by 3 bases and J by 4 bases, with 10 bases left in between. CDR1 and CDR2 (germline): SGHTA, FQGTGA. This CDR3 contains 13 residues. CDR3 sequence reads: CASSLGSVYEQYF. In nucleotides, the CDR3 is TGTGCCAGCAGCTTGGGATCGGTGTACGAGCAGTACTTC.

This clonotype came up a few times. V usage is TRBV9 and J usage is TRBJ2-6, with 14 bases identical to TRBD2. This CDR3 is built from 16 residues. Germline-derived CDR1 and CDR2 are SGDLS and YYNGEE. V was clipped by 4 bases and J by 7 bases; unmatched bases: 4. The CDR3 region is CASSRGLAGVANVLTF. DNA for the CDR3: TGTGCCAGCAGCAGGGGACTAGCGGGAGTAGCCAACGTCCTGACTTTC.

The gene calls are TRBV27 and TRBJ2-7, with 7 positions matching TRBD1. J gave up 0 bases and V 2 bases, and 4 bases lay outside the gene matches. Germline V CDR1 and CDR2: MNHEY, SMNVEV (reference sequence). This CDR3 has 15 amino acids. CDR3 residues: CASSLGTAFSYEQYF. The CDR3 nucleotides are TGTGCCAGCAGTTTAGGGACAGCTTTCTCCTACGAGCAGTACTTC.

The CDR3: CASSQSGTGDGYTF. CDR3 sequence (DNA): TGTGCCAGCAGTCAATCCGGGACAGGAGATGGCTACACCTTC. The chain uses TRBV2 and TRBJ1-2; 8 nucleotides line up with TRBD1. Germline trimming cut 5 bases from V and 6 bases from J; bases unmatched to any gene: 8. Germline assignment: CDR1 SNHLY and CDR2 FYNNEI. The CDR3 has 14 amino acids.

This clonotype was picked up a small number of times. V is TRBV24-1 and J is TRBJ2-6; D is uncertain. V lost 1 base to trimming and J lost 1 base, with 13 bases between them. Germline V gene lookup returns CDR1 KGHDR and CDR2 SFDVKD. This CDR3 is built from 18 residues. The CDR3 DNA reads TGTGCCACCAGTGATTTTTACCTCGGGTGGTCTGGGGCCAACGTCCTGACTTTC. It codes for CATSDFYLGWSGANVLTF.

At least ten counts were recorded for this clonotype. The V call is TRBV12-3 or TRBV12-4, the J call TRBJ2-1; no definite D call. The germline V and J ends were trimmed by 5 bases and 6 bases, with 5 bases remaining between them. CDR3 length equals 11 residues. The CDR3 protein is CASSRTNEQFF. Written as DNA, the CDR3 is TGTGCCAGCAGTAGAACCAATGAGCAGTTCTTC.

This clonotype has at least ten counts. The chain recombines TRBV6-1 with TRBJ2-7, with D possibly matching TRBD1 (5 bases). V was trimmed by 5 bases and J by 3 bases, leaving 17 bases between them. Looked up from germline, CDR1 is MNHNS and CDR2 is SASEGT. CDR3 size: 15 residues. The CDR3 loop reads CASSLFGIRGYEQYF. CDR3 DNA: TGTGCCAGCAGTCTGTTTGGGATTAGGGGCTACGAGCAGTACTTC.

This clonotype was counted between two and nine times. This chain connects TRBV5-1 to TRBJ1-4; no clear D. CDR1 is SGHRS and CDR2 is YFSETQ in the germline V gene. CDR3 length equals 16 residues. Trimming shortened V by 0 bases and J by 0 bases, and 9 bases separated the two germline ends. The CDR3 loop reads CASSLGRLATNEKLFF. CDR3 DNA: TGCGCCAGCAGCTTGGGCAGACTTGCAACTAATGAAAAACTGTTTTTT.

The chain has TRBV25-1 and TRBJ2-4; tentatively, D is TRBD2 (5 bases). The V gene's germline CDR1 is MGHDK and CDR2 SYGVNS. V lost 0 bases and J 1 base, leaving 13 bases between the germline ends. This CDR3 region has 17 residues. The CDR3 is CASSEYSLAVAKNIQYF. In DNA form, the CDR3 reads TGTGCCAGCAGTGAATATTCGCTAGCCGTGGCCAAAAACATTCAGTACTTC.

This clonotype came up many times. This chain joins TRBV24-1 and TRBJ1-1; the D gene is possibly TRBD1 (5 bases). V was shortened by 5 bases and J by 4 bases, with 13 bases between the two germline ends. The CDR3 contains 14 residues. Germline CDR1 and CDR2: KGHDR and SFDVKD. DNA of the CDR3: TGTGCCACCAGTGTGGGGGGGTTAGGCACTGAAGCTTTCTTT. Translating it yields CATSVGGLGTEAFF.

The sample holds a few counts of this clonotype. This chain uses TRBV25-1 with TRBJ2-1, with a possible D match to TRBD1 (6 bases). Germline loops: CDR1 MGHDK, CDR2 SYGVNS. This CDR3 has 14 amino acids. V lost 8 bases, J lost 0 bases, and 11 bases lay in between. The CDR3, as DNA: TGTGCCAGCGCGAGGGGGACCTCCTACAATGAGCAGTTCTTC. Its translation is CASARGTSYNEQFF. The entire variable domain, with the rest obtained from reference TRBV25-1 and TRBJ2-1, is as follows: EADIYQTPRYLVIGTGKKITLECSQTMGHDKMYWYQQDPGMELHLIHYSYGVNSTEKGDLSSESTVSRIRTEHFPLTLESARPSHTSQYLCASARGTSYNEQFFGPGTRLTVL.

This rearrangement joins TRBV7-2 to TRBJ1-2; D might be TRBD1 (5 bases). This CDR3 has 13 residues. Per germline, CDR1 SGHTA and CDR2 FQGNSA. V dropped 1 base and J dropped 6 bases, with 9 bases sitting between them. The CDR3 spells CASSLEGADGYTF. The CDR3 DNA sequence: TGTGCCAGCAGCTTAGAAGGGGCGGATGGCTACACCTTC. Supplemented by reference TRBV7-2 and TRBJ1-2, the full variable domain reads GAGVSQSPSNKVTEKGKDVELRCDPISGHTALYWYRQSLGQGLEFLIYFQGNSAPDKSGLPSDRFSAERTGGSVSTLTIQRTQQEDSAVYLCASSLEGADGYTFGSGTRLTVV.

The sample holds many counts of this clonotype. The genes are TRBV28 and TRBJ2-3; possible D gene TRBD1, 5 bases. There are 17 residues in the CDR3. Germline CDR1 reads MDHEN; CDR2 reads SYDVKM. Trimming took 6 bases from V and 2 from J, leaving 21 bases between them. CDR3 nucleotides: TGTGCCAGCAGCCCGACCCACGACAGCCAGTTCACAGATACGCAGTATTTT. Translated, it gives CASSPTHDSQFTDTQYF.

This clonotype was counted many times. This chain joins TRBV19 and TRBJ1-1; D unclear. This CDR3 region has 11 residues. Germline V gene sequence: CDR1 LNHDA, CDR2 SQIVND (reference sequence). V was trimmed by 7 bases and J by 1 base, leaving 4 bases between them. The CDR3: CASIGNTEAFF. In DNA, the CDR3 is TGTGCCAGTATAGGGAACACTGAAGCTTTCTTT.

The chain carries TRBV5-1 and TRBJ2-3; maybe TRBD1 (5 bases). This CDR3 contains 16 residues. V lost 2 bases to trimming and J lost 10 bases, with 23 bases between them. Germline-derived CDR1 and CDR2 are SGHRS and YFSETQ. The CDR3 sequence is CASSLSRTSSLEAQYF. The CDR3 nucleotides are TGCGCCAGCAGCTTATCCCGGACAAGCTCCCTCGAAGCGCAGTATTTT.

This sequence joins TRBV24-1 and TRBJ2-1; tentatively, D is TRBD2 (6 bases). Germline lookup yields CDR1 KGHDR and CDR2 SFDVKD. The CDR3 covers 17 residues. V was shortened by 4 bases and J by 0 bases, with 15 bases between the two germline ends. The CDR3 spells CATSDPGLQSSYNEQFF. DNA for the CDR3: TGTGCCACCAGTGACCCGGGACTCCAGAGCTCCTACAATGAGCAGTTCTTC.